Below, 32 T cell receptor beta chains from the same sample are listed, as sequenced in a study of blood T cells in healthy people across ages. Then a second PCR, running roughly 6 to 12 cycles, was carried out with a sample-barcoded 5' primer and a J-beta primer mix. TCRdb re-derived calls from the 5' RACE reads in MiXCR, one entry per CDR3 protein. The table has about 1.4 million distinct CDR3 sequences, approximately 59% seen once; the top ten hold 6.5% to 8.5%. The sequenced sample consisted of blood. The receptors derive from a man aged 18 to 30 in good health.

The table lists this clonotype with a few counts. The gene calls are TRBV4-3 and TRBJ1-4; 8 bases fit TRBD1. The J segment lost 4 bases and the V segment lost 3 bases, leaving 7 bases of the junction unmatched. The CDR3 is 16 residues long. The V gene's germline CDR1 is LGHNA and CDR2 YSLEER. The CDR3 is CASSQQGAGDNEKLFF. The CDR3 nucleotides read TGCGCCAGCAGCCAGCAGGGGGCAGGGGATAATGAAAAACTGTTTTTT.

V usage is TRBV2 and J usage is TRBJ2-6; D ambiguous. The germline V gene encodes CDR1 SNHLY and CDR2 FYNNEI. The germline V and J ends were trimmed by 7 bases and 4 bases, with 11 bases remaining between them. This CDR3 comprises 14 residues. CDR3 DNA: TGTGCCAGCACCGTCGAATACGGGGCCAACGTCCTGACTTTC. This translates into CASTVEYGANVLTF. Drawing the rest from reference TRBV2 and TRBJ2-6, the complete variable domain is EPEVTQTPSHQVTQMGQEVILRCVPISNHLYFYWYRQILGQKVEFLVSFYNNEISEKSEIFDDQFSVERPDGSNFTLKIRSTKLEDSAMYFCASTVEYGANVLTFGAGSRLTVL.

The CDR3: CASREVYGYTF. The DNA of the CDR3 is TGTGCCAGCAGGGAAGTCTATGGCTACACCTTC. The gene calls are TRBV28 and TRBJ1-2, with D hard to call. Germline CDR1 and CDR2: MDHEN and SYDVKM. V was pared by 6 bases and J by 4 bases, with 6 bases between. This CDR3 is 11 amino acids long.

The chain is built from TRBV28 and TRBJ2-4, with 9 positions matching TRBD1. The assigned J gene may be wrong: the sequence end matches TRBJ2-7 better. Per the germline V gene, CDR1 is MDHEN and CDR2 is SYDVKM. The length of the CDR3 is 14 residues. This CDR3 reads CASSDDRGFYEQYF. The DNA of the CDR3 is TGTGCCAGCAGTGACGACAGGGGGTTTTACGAGCAGTACTTC.

The rearrangement links TRBV3-1 to TRBJ2-1; 11 nucleotides match TRBD2. Trimming at V came to 4 bases and at J to 5 bases, leaving 10 bases not matched to a gene. The germline V gene has CDR1 LGHDT and CDR2 YNNKEL (reference sequence). The CDR3 runs to 17 residues. The CDR3 protein is CASSRWITSGGNNEQFF. As DNA, the CDR3 is TGTGCCAGCAGCCGGTGGATCACTAGCGGGGGTAACAATGAGCAGTTCTTC.

The chain is built from TRBV12-3 or TRBV12-4 and TRBJ1-2, with 8 nucleotides matching TRBD1. V lost 0 bases to trimming and J lost 4 bases; unmatched junction nucleotides: 10. The CDR3 has 17 residues. The CDR3 nucleotides are TGTGCCAGCAGTTTAGCGCTTGTGGGACAGGTGTTCTATGGCTACACCTTC. Translating gives CASSLALVGQVFYGYTF.

This clonotype was detected a few times. CDR3 amino acids: CSARGLGRETQYF. CDR3 coding DNA: TGCAGTGCTAGGGGACTGGGTCGCGAGACCCAGTACTTC. This chain links TRBV20-1 with TRBJ2-5; a possible D gene is TRBD2 (6 bases). Trimming removed 3 bases from V and 5 bases from J, with 13 bases in between. The CDR3 is 13 residues long. Germline V lookup: CDR1 DFQATT, CDR2 SNEGSKA (reference sequence).

The V and J genes are TRBV20-1 and TRBJ2-4; tentatively, D is TRBD1 (6 bases). The end of the DNA fits TRBJ2-5 better, so the J call may be wrong. The V gene's germline CDR1 is DFQATT and CDR2 SNEGSKA (reference sequence). The CDR3 totals 13 residues. The chain's CDR3 is CSANERGKETQYF. The CDR3, as DNA: TGCAGTGCTAACGAAAGGGGGAAAGAGACCCAGTACTTC.

The CDR3 protein is CASSPAGVGADTQYF. The CDR3 DNA reads TGTGCCAGCAGTCCCGCGGGAGTAGGGGCAGATACGCAGTATTTT. The chain carries TRBV6-6 and TRBJ2-3; 7 nucleotides match TRBD2. This CDR3 has 15 amino acids. Germline loops: CDR1 MNHNY, CDR2 SVGAGI (reference sequence). Unmatched junction bases numbered 9, after V lost 5 bases and J lost 4 bases.

The chain is built from TRBV5-1 and TRBJ2-7; D ambiguous. Trimming pared 7 bases from V and 3 bases from J, leaving 11 bases between. This CDR3 contains 12 residues. Germline V gives CDR1 SGHRS, CDR2 YFSETQ. The chain's CDR3 is CASGREIYEQYF. In nucleotides, the CDR3 is TGCGCCAGCGGAAGGGAAATCTACGAGCAGTACTTC.

The J gene is TRBJ2-7, the V gene TRBV5-1; D might be TRBD1 or TRBD2, each matching 5 bases. V gave up 4 bases and J gave up 3 bases, with 17 bases separating them. This CDR3 region has 15 residues. Germline values: CDR1 SGHRS, CDR2 YFSETQ. The CDR3 region has the DNA TGCGCCAGCAGCGCCTCCGGGACGGAGGACTACGAGCAGTACTTC. This translates into CASSASGTEDYEQYF.

Comments on this clonotype: The junction departs from germline at one end; a sequencing error may be responsible. The chain recombines TRBV10-2 with TRBJ2-5, with unresolved D. The CDR3 is 15 amino acids. Germline V CDR1 and CDR2: WSHSY, SAAADI. CDR3 coding DNA: TGTGCCAGCAGTCCCCCCCCTCGGGTGGGTGATGAGCAGTACTTC. This encodes CASSPPPRVGDEQYF.

J is TRBJ2-5 and V is TRBV20-1; 7 nucleotides match TRBD1. The germline V gene has CDR1 DFQATT and CDR2 SNEGSKA (reference sequence). The CDR3 extends over 14 amino acids. V lost 6 bases to trimming and J lost 1 base; unmatched junction nucleotides: 8. CDR3 coding DNA: TGCAGTGCAATCGACAGACAGGGCCAAGAGACCCAGTACTTC. Its translation: CSAIDRQGQETQYF.

The rearrangement joins TRBV12-3 or TRBV12-4 to TRBJ1-2; D is unresolved. The CDR3 covers 12 residues. Trimming shortened V by 5 bases and J by 6 bases, and 10 bases separated the two germline ends. CDR3 protein: CASSTRANGYTF. CDR3 bases: TGTGCCAGCAGTACTAGGGCCAATGGCTACACCTTC.

Only a few counts were recorded for this clonotype. The chain couples TRBV5-5 to TRBJ2-7, with 8 bases identical to TRBD1. CDR1 is SGHKS, CDR2 YYEKEE, per germline (reference sequence). V was clipped by 4 bases and J by 2 bases; unmatched bases: 11. The CDR3 consists of 16 residues. In DNA, the CDR3 is TGTGCCAGCAGCAAAAGCCGGACAGGGACCCCCTACGAGCAGTACTTC. Translated, it gives CASSKSRTGTPYEQYF.

The chain joins TRBV28 to TRBJ2-5, with D hard to call. V was clipped by 2 bases and J by 6 bases, with 13 bases between them. The CDR3 has 14 amino acids. The V gene's germline CDR1 is MDHEN and CDR2 SYDVKM. The CDR3 region has the DNA TGTGCCAGCAGTTTAATGACACCTGAACAGACCCAGTACTTC. It translates to CASSLMTPEQTQYF.

The chain carries TRBV7-2 and TRBJ2-4; perhaps TRBD1 as D (5 bases). Matching the DNA end better, TRBJ2-7 makes the J call doubtful. Germline V gives CDR1 SGHTA, CDR2 FQGNSA. The CDR3 is made up of 16 amino acids. CDR3 residues: CASSLDGASGFYEQYF. In DNA, the CDR3 is TGTGCCAGCAGCTTAGATGGGGCTTCCGGTTTCTACGAGCAGTACTTC.

V is TRBV20-1 and J is TRBJ2-7; D not resolved. Looked up from germline, CDR1 is DFQATT and CDR2 is SNEGSKA (reference sequence). CDR3 size: 13 residues. The ends were cut back, 3 bases at V and 0 bases at J, with 9 bases in the middle. CDR3 bases: TGCAGTGCTAGTCCCGCTGGCTCCTACGAGCAGTACTTC. This gives the protein CSASPAGSYEQYF.

The J gene is TRBJ1-6, the V gene TRBV7-9; 9 bases map to TRBD1. Per germline, CDR1 SEHNR and CDR2 FQNEAQ (reference sequence). The CDR3 has 15 residues. Losses at the gene ends were 1 base for V and 7 bases for J; bases not matched to a gene: 2. For the CDR3, the DNA is TGTGCCAGCAGCTTAGTCGGGACAGGGAATTCACCCCTCCACTTT. Translating it yields CASSLVGTGNSPLHF.

This chain joins TRBV27 and TRBJ2-1; D unresolved. The CDR3 spans 15 residues. Germline CDR1 and CDR2: MNHEY and SMNVEV (reference sequence). Trimming shortened V by 5 bases and J by 0 bases, and 11 bases separated the two germline ends. The CDR3 loop reads CASSPSPSSYNEQFF. The CDR3 region has the DNA TGTGCCAGCAGTCCAAGTCCGAGCTCCTACAATGAGCAGTTCTTC.

The chain employs TRBV12-3 or TRBV12-4 and TRBJ2-7; 9 bases align to TRBD2. The V and J ends lost 5 bases and 0 bases, in that order; junction bases with no gene match: 5. CDR3 length: 15 amino acids. The CDR3 protein is CASSIIAGVSYEQYF. In DNA, the CDR3 is TGTGCCAGCAGTATTATAGCGGGAGTCTCCTACGAGCAGTACTTC.

The chain is built from TRBV20-1 and TRBJ2-6, with 8 nucleotides matching TRBD1. In germline, CDR1 is DFQATT, CDR2 SNEGSKA (reference sequence). J was trimmed by 2 bases and V by 3 bases; bases with no gene match: 6. The length of the CDR3 is 16 residues. The CDR3: CSASPLQGAGANVLTF. CDR3 coding DNA: TGCAGTGCTAGTCCTTTACAGGGGGCTGGGGCCAACGTCCTGACTTTC.

In its sample, this clonotype was seen a few times. The gene calls are TRBV2 and TRBJ1-2; D might be TRBD1 (6 bases). Germline values: CDR1 SNHLY, CDR2 FYNNEI. V was pared by 4 bases and J by 2 bases, with 23 bases between. The CDR3 length is 18 residues. CDR3 sequence reads: CASSGPHSDSSFNYGYTF. Written as DNA, the CDR3 is TGTGCCAGCAGTGGCCCCCACTCGGACAGTTCCTTCAACTATGGCTACACCTTC.

V usage is TRBV19 and J usage is TRBJ2-1; D possibly matches TRBD1 or TRBD2 (5 bases each). Germline CDR1 is LNHDA and CDR2 is SQIVND (reference sequence). The CDR3 contains 13 residues. V shed 9 bases and J shed 6 bases, with 15 bases lying between them. CDR3 in amino acids: CASRNRGPNEQFF. The CDR3 DNA reads as TGTGCCAGCCGAAATCGGGGCCCCAATGAGCAGTTCTTC.

This clonotype was picked up a small number of times. The chain uses TRBV5-1 and TRBJ2-3; 8 bases line up with TRBD2. With 4 bases clipped from V and 4 bases from J, the junction kept 5 bases outside the gene matches. Looked up from germline, CDR1 is SGHRS and CDR2 is YFSETQ. The CDR3 contains 14 residues. CDR3 sequence: CASSRGGRADTQYF. The CDR3 region has the DNA TGCGCCAGCAGCCGGGGGGGGCGCGCAGATACGCAGTATTTT.

The chain recombines TRBV4-1 with TRBJ2-4, with TRBD2 as a possible D gene (5 bases). The CDR3 sequence is 14 residues long. V was trimmed by 1 base and J by 6 bases, leaving 10 bases between them. From germline, CDR1 is MGHRA and CDR2 YSYEKL. CDR3 coding DNA: TGCGCCAGCAGCCAAGTGTCTCGGGGAAACATTCAGTACTTC. Encoded protein: CASSQVSRGNIQYF.

This clonotype has more than one count but fewer than ten. The CDR3 protein is CASSWTKETQYF. The CDR3 DNA is TGTGCCAGCAGCTGGACAAAAGAGACCCAGTACTTC. The J gene is TRBJ2-5, the V gene TRBV28, with D possibly being TRBD1 (5 bases). Germline CDR1 is MDHEN and CDR2 is SYDVKM. CDR3 size: 12 residues. Trimming stripped 6 bases from V and 3 bases from J, with 8 bases between.

This chain joins TRBV6-2 or TRBV6-3 and TRBJ1-5, with 10 bases aligning to TRBD1. The CDR3 runs to 14 residues. Germline V gene lookup returns CDR1 MNHEY and CDR2 SVGEGT. After removal of 8 bases from V and 5 bases from J, the junction contained 6 bases not matched to a gene. The CDR3 loop is CASGPGQGHQPQHF. CDR3 in DNA: TGTGCCAGCGGACCGGGACAGGGGCATCAGCCCCAGCATTTT.

The CDR3 bases are TGCAGTGCTACTTTAGCGGGGATAAACACCGGGGAGCTGTTTTTT. Translating it yields CSATLAGINTGELFF. V gene TRBV20-1 combines with J gene TRBJ2-2; TRBD2 agrees at 8 bases. CDR1 and CDR2 from the germline V gene are DFQATT and SNEGSKA (reference sequence). V was clipped by 4 bases and J by 2 bases; unmatched bases: 6. The CDR3 runs to 15 residues.

J is TRBJ1-1 and V is TRBV6-2 or TRBV6-3, with TRBD1 identical over 7 bases. The CDR3 has 13 amino acids. With 7 bases clipped from V and 3 bases from J, the junction kept 5 bases outside the gene matches. The germline V gene has CDR1 MNHEY and CDR2 SVGEGT. The CDR3 DNA follows: TGTGCCAGCACCCCTACAGGGGACACTGAAGCTTTCTTT. Its protein is CASTPTGDTEAFF.

On this clonotype itself: Germline and junction disagree at one end, which may indicate a read error. The J gene is TRBJ1-4, the V gene TRBV5-1; 7 bases are a match to TRBD1. Per the germline V gene, CDR1 is SGHRS and CDR2 is YFSETQ. The CDR3 totals 15 residues. CDR3 in amino acids: CVSSLRQGLGEKLFF. The DNA of the CDR3 is TGCGTCAGCAGCTTGCGACAGGGACTCGGTGAAAAACTGTTTTTT.

In its sample, this clonotype was seen a few times. This rearrangement joins TRBV10-2 to TRBJ2-5; D gene ambiguous. CDR3 length equals 14 residues. Germline V CDR1 and CDR2: WSHSY, SAAADI. Between the trimmed V and J ends, which lost 5 bases and 5 bases, there was a span of 15 bases. The CDR3 bases are TGCGCCAGCAGTTCCGACTGGGTCGGCGAGACCCAGTACTTC. Amino acids: CASSSDWVGETQYF.